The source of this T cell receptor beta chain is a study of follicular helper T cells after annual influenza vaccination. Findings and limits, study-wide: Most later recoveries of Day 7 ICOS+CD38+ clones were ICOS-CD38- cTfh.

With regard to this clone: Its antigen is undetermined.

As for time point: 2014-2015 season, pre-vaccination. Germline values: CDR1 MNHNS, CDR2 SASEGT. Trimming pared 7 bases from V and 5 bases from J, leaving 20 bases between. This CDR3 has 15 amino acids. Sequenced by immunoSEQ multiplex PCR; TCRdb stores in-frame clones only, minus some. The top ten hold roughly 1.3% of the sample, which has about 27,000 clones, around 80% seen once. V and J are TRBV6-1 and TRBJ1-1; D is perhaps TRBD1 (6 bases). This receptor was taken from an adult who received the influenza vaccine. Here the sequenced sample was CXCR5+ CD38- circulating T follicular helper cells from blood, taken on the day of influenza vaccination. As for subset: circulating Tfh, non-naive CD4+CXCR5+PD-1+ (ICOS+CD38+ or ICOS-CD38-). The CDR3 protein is CASNHFKQGSTEAFF. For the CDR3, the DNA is TGTGCCAGCAATCATTTTAAGCAGGGGAGTACTGAAGCTTTCTTT.